A single sample is the source of the 17 T cell receptor beta chains below, sequenced in a study of CD8 T cell repertoires and HIV-1 epitope variants. Assay: immunoSEQ multiplex PCR; the TCRdb copy retains only in-frame clones and omits some. In the table there are roughly 6,000 clones, roughly 60% of which are singletons. Their antigen targets remain unknown. What was sequenced was cultured CD8+ T cells derived from PBMCs. All receptors come from a male donor with HIV.

The rearrangement joins TRBV6-5 to TRBJ1-2; D gene unclear. From germline, CDR1 is MNHEY and CDR2 SVGAGI. With 2 bases removed from V and 2 bases from J, the gap between germline ends came to 15 bases. The CDR3 loop spans 16 amino acids. The DNA for the CDR3 is TGTGCCAGCAGTTACCCCCCCGGACGGGGAAACTATGGCTACACCTTC. It codes for CASSYPPGRGNYGYTF.

The chain has TRBV15 and TRBJ2-7; 10 bases align to TRBD1. With 3 bases clipped from V and 6 bases from J, the junction kept 5 bases outside the gene matches. CDR3 length equals 14 residues. Germline CDR1 and CDR2: LNHNV and YYDKDF (reference sequence). This CDR3 reads CATSRGQGWSEQYF. The CDR3 DNA reads as TGTGCCACCAGCAGGGGACAGGGGTGGTCCGAGCAGTACTTC.

This clone showed up just a few times. This chain connects TRBV7-9 to TRBJ1-1; 9 bases match TRBD1. Per the germline V gene, CDR1 is SEHNR and CDR2 is FQNEAQ (reference sequence). This CDR3 contains 14 residues. Losses at the gene ends were 3 bases for V and 5 bases for J; bases not matched to a gene: 4. CDR3 protein: CASSFPDRGTEAFF. The CDR3 DNA sequence: TGTGCCAGCAGCTTTCCGGACAGGGGAACTGAAGCTTTCTTT.

The gene calls are TRBV28 and TRBJ2-5, with D possibly matching TRBD1 (5 bases). The CDR3 contains 13 residues. Trimming took off 6 bases at V and 1 base at J, with 9 bases between the two ends. CDR1 and CDR2 (germline): MDHEN, SYDVKM. The CDR3 loop is CASSMQGQETQYF. The CDR3 bases are TGTGCCAGCAGCATGCAGGGCCAAGAGACCCAGTACTTC.

The chain recombines TRBV5-1 with TRBJ1-5, with TRBD1 matching 9 bases. The CDR3 spans 15 residues. Germline assignment: CDR1 SGHRS and CDR2 YFSETQ. V was pared by 3 bases and J by 4 bases, with 5 bases of the junction left unmatched. The CDR3 here is CASSWGQGGNQPQHF. The CDR3 nucleotides read TGCGCCAGCAGCTGGGGACAGGGAGGGAATCAGCCCCAGCATTTT.

This clone was seen a handful of times. The CDR3 loop reads CASRTGTLAKNIQYF. The CDR3 DNA follows: TGCGCCAGCCGGACAGGGACACTAGCCAAAAACATTCAGTACTTC. This sequence joins TRBV10-1 and TRBJ2-4; 8 nucleotides align to TRBD1. Germline loops: CDR1 WNHNN, CDR2 SYGVQD (reference sequence). The CDR3 spans 15 residues. J gave up 0 bases and V 8 bases, and 6 bases lay outside the gene matches.

This clone was seen a handful of times. The rearrangement links TRBV5-6 to TRBJ2-2; D not certain. The CDR3 is 13 amino acids. The V gene's germline CDR1 is SGHDT and CDR2 YYEEEE. Deletions cut 4 bases from V and 0 bases from J, with 4 bases between. CDR3 residues: CASSPANTGELFF. In DNA form, the CDR3 reads TGTGCCAGCAGCCCCGCGAACACCGGGGAGCTGTTTTTT. Filled out from reference TRBV5-6 and TRBJ2-2, the complete variable domain reads DAGVTQSPTHLIKTRGQQVTLRCSPKSGHDTVSWYQQALGQGPQFIFQYYEEEERQRGNFPDRFSGHQFPNYSSELNVNALLLGDSALYLCASSPANTGELFFGEGSRLTVL.

The V call is TRBV29-1, the J call TRBJ1-3; TRBD1 might be the D (5 bases). The CDR3 has 15 residues. Germline V gene data show CDR1 as SQVTM and CDR2 as ANQGSEA. V lost 0 bases and J 0 bases, leaving 9 bases between the germline ends. The CDR3 loop is CSVEDGDDSGNTIYF. In DNA, the CDR3 is TGCAGCGTTGAAGATGGGGACGACTCTGGAAACACCATATATTTT.

The chain combines TRBV28 with TRBJ1-5; 8 bases map to TRBD1. Germline V CDR1 and CDR2: MDHEN, SYDVKM. The V and J ends lost 4 bases and 6 bases, in that order; junction bases with no gene match: 8. The CDR3 loop spans 15 amino acids. CDR3 in DNA: TGTGCCAGCAGTTCGACAGGGGAGTTTCGTCAGCCCCAGCATTTT. Translated: CASSSTGEFRQPQHF.

The V gene is TRBV28, the J gene TRBJ2-1, with 8 bases that match TRBD2. This CDR3 contains 14 residues. Per germline, CDR1 MDHEN and CDR2 SYDVKM. V shed 1 base, J shed 10 bases, and the junction held 6 bases outside the gene matches. CDR3 in DNA: TGTGCCAGCAGTTTATCGCGGGGGGCTATGGAGCAGTTCTTC. Translation gives CASSLSRGAMEQFF.

The chain uses TRBV5-6 and TRBJ2-7; D not resolved. Germline assignment: CDR1 SGHDT and CDR2 YYEEEE. Trimming removed 0 bases from V and 0 bases from J, with 19 bases in between. The CDR3 is 18 amino acids. The CDR3 is CASSLGEARRLSSYEQYF. The CDR3 DNA is TGTGCCAGCAGCTTGGGGGAAGCCCGACGCCTAAGCTCCTACGAGCAGTACTTC.

The chain recombines TRBV7-9 with TRBJ2-7; no clear D. V was shortened by 7 bases and J by 1 base, with 11 bases between the two germline ends. Germline CDR1 is SEHNR and CDR2 is FQNEAQ (reference sequence). The CDR3 is 13 amino acids. CDR3 residues: CASTGLGSYEQYF. The CDR3 DNA reads as TGTGCCAGCACCGGTCTTGGGTCCTACGAGCAGTACTTC.

The rearrangement links TRBV19 to TRBJ2-1; possibly TRBD2 for D (6 bases). Germline V gives CDR1 LNHDA, CDR2 SQIVND (reference sequence). This CDR3 spans 13 amino acids. Between the trimmed V and J ends, which lost 1 base and 5 bases, there was a span of 6 bases. The CDR3 DNA reads as TGTGCCAGTAGTATAGGGGGGGACAATGAGCAGTTCTTC. Protein product: CASSIGGDNEQFF.

The genes are TRBV7-8 and TRBJ2-3; possible D gene TRBD1, 6 bases. CDR3 size: 15 residues. V dropped 1 base and J dropped 4 bases, with 12 bases sitting between them. Germline CDR1 and CDR2: SGHVS and FQNEAQ. The CDR3 here is CASSLVGTPSDTQYF. In DNA form, the CDR3 reads TGTGCCAGCAGCTTAGTTGGGACACCCTCAGATACGCAGTATTTT.

This clone came up a few times. The rearrangement joins TRBV4-1 to TRBJ2-1; D is uncertain. CDR1 and CDR2 from the germline V gene are MGHRA and YSYEKL. Trimming took off 4 bases at V and 4 bases at J, with 11 bases between the two ends. The CDR3 length is 14 residues. CDR3 nucleotide sequence: TGCGCCAGCAGCCGTATAGGCGATTACAATGAGCAGTTCTTC. Amino acid sequence: CASSRIGDYNEQFF.

This clone has only a few counts. V gene TRBV9 combines with J gene TRBJ2-5; 13 positions agree with TRBD2. CDR1 SGDLS and CDR2 YYNGEE come from the germline V gene. This CDR3 has 17 residues. V trimming: 3 bases; J trimming: 1 base; junction bases outside the gene matches: 6. This CDR3 reads CASSASTSGRSQETQYF. CDR3 in DNA: TGTGCCAGCAGCGCCTCGACTAGCGGGAGGAGCCAAGAGACCCAGTACTTC.

J is TRBJ2-1 and V is TRBV19, with a weak D call TRBD2 (5 bases). The CDR3 has 13 residues. Germline V gene data show CDR1 as LNHDA and CDR2 as SQIVND (reference sequence). V dropped 8 bases and J dropped 6 bases, with 14 bases sitting between them. The DNA of the CDR3 is TGTGCCAGTTCGCCTTGGGAGTCCAATGAGCAGTTCTTC. Amino acids: CASSPWESNEQFF.